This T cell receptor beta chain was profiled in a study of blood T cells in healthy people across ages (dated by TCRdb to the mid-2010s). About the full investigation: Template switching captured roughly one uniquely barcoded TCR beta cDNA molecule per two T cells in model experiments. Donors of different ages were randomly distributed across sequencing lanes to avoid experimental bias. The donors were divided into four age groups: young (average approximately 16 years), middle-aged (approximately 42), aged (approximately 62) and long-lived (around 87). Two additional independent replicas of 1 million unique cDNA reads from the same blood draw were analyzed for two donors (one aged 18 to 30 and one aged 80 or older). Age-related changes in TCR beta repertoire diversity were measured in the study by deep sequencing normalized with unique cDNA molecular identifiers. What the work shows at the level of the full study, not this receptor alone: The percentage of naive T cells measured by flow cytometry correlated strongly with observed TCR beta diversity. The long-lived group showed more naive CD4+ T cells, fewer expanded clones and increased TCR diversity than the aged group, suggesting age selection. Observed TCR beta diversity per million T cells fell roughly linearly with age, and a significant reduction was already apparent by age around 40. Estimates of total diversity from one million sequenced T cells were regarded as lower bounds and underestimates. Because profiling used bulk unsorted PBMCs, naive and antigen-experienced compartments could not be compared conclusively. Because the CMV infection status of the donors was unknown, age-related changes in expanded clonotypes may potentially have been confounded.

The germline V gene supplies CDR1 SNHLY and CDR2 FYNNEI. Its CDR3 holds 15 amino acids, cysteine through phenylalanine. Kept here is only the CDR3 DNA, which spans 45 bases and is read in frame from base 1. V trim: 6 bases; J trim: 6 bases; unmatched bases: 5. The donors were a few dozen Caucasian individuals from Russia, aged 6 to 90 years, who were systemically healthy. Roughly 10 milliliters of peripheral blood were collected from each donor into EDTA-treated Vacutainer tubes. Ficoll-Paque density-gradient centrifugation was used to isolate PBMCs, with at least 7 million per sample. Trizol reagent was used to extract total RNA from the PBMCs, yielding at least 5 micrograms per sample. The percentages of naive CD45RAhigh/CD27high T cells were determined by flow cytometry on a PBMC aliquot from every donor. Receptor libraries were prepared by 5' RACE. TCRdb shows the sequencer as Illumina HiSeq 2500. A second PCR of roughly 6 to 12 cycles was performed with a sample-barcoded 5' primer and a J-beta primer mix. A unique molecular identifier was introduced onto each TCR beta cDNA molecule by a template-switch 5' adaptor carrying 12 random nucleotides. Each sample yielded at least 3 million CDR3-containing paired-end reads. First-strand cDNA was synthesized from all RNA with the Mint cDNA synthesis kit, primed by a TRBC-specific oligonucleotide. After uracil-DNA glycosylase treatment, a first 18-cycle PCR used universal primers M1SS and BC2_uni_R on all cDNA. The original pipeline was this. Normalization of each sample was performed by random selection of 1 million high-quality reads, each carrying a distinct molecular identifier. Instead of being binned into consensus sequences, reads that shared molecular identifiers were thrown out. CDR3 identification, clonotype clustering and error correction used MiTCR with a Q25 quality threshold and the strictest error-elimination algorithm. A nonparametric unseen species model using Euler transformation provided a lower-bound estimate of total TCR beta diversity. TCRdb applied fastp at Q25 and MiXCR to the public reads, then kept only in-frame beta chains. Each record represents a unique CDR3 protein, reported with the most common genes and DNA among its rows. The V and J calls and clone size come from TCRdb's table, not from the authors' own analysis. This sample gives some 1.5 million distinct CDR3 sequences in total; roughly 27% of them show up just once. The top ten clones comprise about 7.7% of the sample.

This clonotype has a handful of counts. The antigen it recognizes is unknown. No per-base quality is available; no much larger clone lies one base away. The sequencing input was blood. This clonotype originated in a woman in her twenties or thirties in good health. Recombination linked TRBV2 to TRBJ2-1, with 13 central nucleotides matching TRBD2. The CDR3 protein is CASSELAGGVNEQFF. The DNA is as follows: TGTGCCAGCAGCGAACTAGCGGGAGGGGTCAATGAGCAGTTCTTC. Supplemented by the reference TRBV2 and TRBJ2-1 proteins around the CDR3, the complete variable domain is EPEVTQTPSHQVTQMGQEVILRCVPISNHLYFYWYRQILGQKVEFLVSFYNNEISEKSEIFDDQFSVERPDGSNFTLKIRSTKLEDSAMYFCASSELAGGVNEQFFGPGTRLTVL.